This T cell receptor (beta chain) comes out of a study of T cells in Graves' hyperthyroidism and ophthalmopathy. This clonotype was picked up a small number of times. What it binds is not known. Amplification of TCR beta CDR3 regions used RNA as the template. The HTBI primer set was used in a first-round RT-PCR of the TCR CDR3. MiXCR, run by TCRdb on the multiplex PCR reads, gives a single entry per CDR3 protein. The table includes about 610,000 distinct CDR3 sequences, roughly 15% detected once. The germline V gene has CDR1 MGHRA and CDR2 YSYEKL. This CDR3 has 14 amino acids. Trimming cost V 2 bases and J 6 bases, with 11 bases left between them. Notes on the study in general: Blood also contained most expanded thyroid clonotypes above 0.001. A model of 13 V-J pairs discriminated ophthalmopathy from stable hyperthyroidism.

This receptor was obtained from a woman in her 40s with Graves' ophthalmopathy. Sequencing was done on a sample of blood. This chain joins TRBV4-1 and TRBJ2-4, with unresolved D. The CDR3 reads CASSQSSEGNIQYF. The DNA of the CDR3 is TGCGCCAGCAGCCAATCGTCGGAAGGAAACATTCAGTACTTC.